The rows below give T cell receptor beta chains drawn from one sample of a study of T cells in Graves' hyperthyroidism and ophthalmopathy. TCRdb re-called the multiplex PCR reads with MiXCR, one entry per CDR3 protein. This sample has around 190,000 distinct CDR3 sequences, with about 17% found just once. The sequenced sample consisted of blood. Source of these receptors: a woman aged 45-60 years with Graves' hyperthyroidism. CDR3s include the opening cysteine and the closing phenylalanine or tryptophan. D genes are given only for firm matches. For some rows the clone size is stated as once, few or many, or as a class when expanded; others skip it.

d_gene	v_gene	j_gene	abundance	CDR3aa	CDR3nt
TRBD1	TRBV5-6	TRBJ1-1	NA	CASSLDLGQGAGAFF	TGTGCCAGCAGCTTGGATTTGGGACAGGGGGCCGGAGCTTTCTTT
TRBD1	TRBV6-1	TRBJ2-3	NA	CASTKPDRGATDTQYF	TGTGCCAGCACCAAACCGGACAGGGGTGCGACAGATACGCAGTATTTT
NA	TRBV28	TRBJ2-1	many	CASSLPGKGGNEQFF	TGTGCCAGCAGCCTCCCAGGGAAGGGCGGGAATGAGCAGTTCTTC
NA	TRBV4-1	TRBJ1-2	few	CASSQDNAVGYTF	TGCGCCAGCAGCCAAGATAACGCAGTAGGCTACACCTTC
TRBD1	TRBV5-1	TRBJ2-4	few	CASSLIVGQGNIQYF	TGCGCCAGCAGCTTGATAGTGGGACAGGGAAACATTCAGTACTTC
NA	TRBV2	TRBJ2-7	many	CASRAQGRISYEQYF	TGTGCCAGCAGGGCTCAGGGGCGGATTTCCTACGAGCAGTACTTC
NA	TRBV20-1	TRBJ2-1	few	CSARAGPPNEQFF	TGCAGTGCTAGAGCCGGACCGCCCAATGAGCAGTTCTTC
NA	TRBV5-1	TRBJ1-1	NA	CAGDSRHGNTEAFF	TGCGCAGGGGACTCCCGCCACGGGAACACTGAAGCTTTCTTT
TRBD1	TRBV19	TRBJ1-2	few	CASSIASGQLYGYTF	TGTGCCAGTAGTATTGCTTCGGGACAGCTCTATGGCTACACCTTC
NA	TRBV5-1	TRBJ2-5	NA	CASSLVRGPQETQYF	TGCGCCAGCAGCTTGGTTCGGGGGCCCCAAGAGACCCAGTACTTC
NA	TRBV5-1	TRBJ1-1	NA	CASNLEPGTEAFF	TGCGCCAGCAACTTGGAGCCGGGCACTGAAGCTTTCTTT
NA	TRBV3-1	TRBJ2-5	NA	CASSQGPGTQYF	TGTGCCAGCAGCCAGGGCCCGGGGACCCAGTACTTC
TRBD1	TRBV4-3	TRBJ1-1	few	CASSHRDRGREAFF	TGCGCCAGCAGCCATCGGGACAGGGGGAGGGAAGCTTTCTTT
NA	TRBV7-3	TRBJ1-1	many	CASSPGGLNTEAFF	TGTGCCAGCAGCCCGGGGGGGCTAAACACTGAAGCTTTCTTT
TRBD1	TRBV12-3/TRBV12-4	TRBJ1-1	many	CASSRDRTNTEAFF	TGTGCCAGCAGCCGGGACAGGACGAACACTGAAGCTTTCTTT
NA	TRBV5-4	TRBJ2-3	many	CASSVEGGDTQYF	TGTGCCAGCAGCGTGGAGGGGGGAGATACGCAGTATTTT
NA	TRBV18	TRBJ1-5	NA	CASSPTFKGDNQPQHF	TGTGCCAGCTCACCAACTTTTAAGGGTGATAATCAGCCCCAGCATTTT
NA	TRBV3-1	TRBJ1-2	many	CASSQDGNLNYGYTF	TGTGCCAGCAGCCAAGACGGAAACCTTAACTATGGCTACACCTTC
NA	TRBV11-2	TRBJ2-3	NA	CASSREDRSTDTQYF	TGTGCCAGCAGCCGAGAAGACAGGTCCACAGATACGCAGTATTTT
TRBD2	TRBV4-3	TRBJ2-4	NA	CASSQAWGRVDIQYF	TGCGCCAGCAGCCAAGCGTGGGGGAGGGTAGACATTCAGTACTTC
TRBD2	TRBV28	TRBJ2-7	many	CASSPRGGTYEQYF	TGTGCCAGCAGTCCCCGGGGGGGAACCTACGAGCAGTACTTC
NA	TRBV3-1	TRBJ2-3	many	CASSHFSETDTQYF	TGTGCCAGCAGCCACTTTTCCGAGACAGATACGCAGTATTTT
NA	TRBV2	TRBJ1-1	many	CASRKGNTEAFF	TGTGCCAGCAGGAAGGGAAACACTGAAGCTTTCTTT
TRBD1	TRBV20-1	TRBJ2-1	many	CSNRDRGNDEQFF	TGCAGTAACCGGGACAGGGGAAATGATGAGCAGTTCTTC
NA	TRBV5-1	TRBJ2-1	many	CASSSRHPDYAVWYNEQFF	TGCGCCAGCAGCTCCCGCCACCCCGACTATGCCGTTTGGTACAATGAGCAGTTCTTC
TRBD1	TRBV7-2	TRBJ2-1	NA	CASSLTPGQAYNEQFF	TGTGCCAGCAGCCTGACCCCGGGACAGGCCTACAATGAGCAGTTCTTC
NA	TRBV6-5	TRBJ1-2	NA	CASSYREGTYGYTF	TGTGCCAGCAGTTATCGGGAGGGAACCTATGGCTACACCTTC
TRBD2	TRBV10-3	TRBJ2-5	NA	CAISGTSGGPKETQYF	TGTGCCATCAGCGGAACTTCGGGGGGGCCGAAAGAGACCCAGTACTTC
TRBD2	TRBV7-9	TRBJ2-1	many	CASSHMTSPDNEQFF	TGTGCCAGCAGCCACATGACTAGCCCCGACAATGAGCAGTTCTTC
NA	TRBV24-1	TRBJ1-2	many	CATSDSYGYTF	TGTGCCACCAGTGATTCGTATGGCTACACCTTC
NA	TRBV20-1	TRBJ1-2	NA	CSARVTTSYGYTF	TGCAGTGCTAGAGTGACAACAAGTTATGGCTACACCTTC
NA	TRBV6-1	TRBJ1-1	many	CASNPQLGWSFF	TGTGCCAGCAACCCTCAACTGGGGTGGTCTTTCTTT
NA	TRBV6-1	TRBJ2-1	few	CASSYLGAPNEQFF	TGTGCCAGCAGTTATCTAGGGGCCCCCAATGAGCAGTTCTTC
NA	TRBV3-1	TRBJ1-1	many	CASSQRREGTEAFF	TGTGCCAGCAGCCAAAGAAGGGAGGGAACTGAAGCTTTCTTT